These T cell receptor beta chains were read from a single sample in a study of vaccination and CD4 T cells after COVID-19. Antigens of these TCRs are unknown. Each CDR3 protein is one row after TCRdb ran MiXCR on the PCR reads. Among around 19,000 distinct CDR3 sequences listed, over 45% were seen once. The starting material was CD4+ T cells from blood, cultured in vitro, obtained before SARS-CoV-2 vaccination. These receptors were taken from a human donor who had recovered from COVID-19. Both conserved end residues are part of each CDR3. A D gene is named only where the DNA matches it firmly. Only some rows state a clone size, as once, few, many or a class for expanded clones.

J	length	V	D	size	CDR3	DNA
TRBJ2-5	12	TRBV7-9	.	.	CASSLVAETQYF	TGTGCCAGCAGCTTAGTAGCTGAGACCCAGTACTTC
TRBJ2-1	14	TRBV24-1	.	.	CATSDSRKGFEQFF	TGTGCCACCAGTGATTCACGGAAAGGTTTTGAGCAGTTCTTC
TRBJ2-1	14	TRBV20-1	TRBD2	once	CSASLLAGANEQFF	TGCAGTGCTAGCCTGCTAGCGGGAGCCAATGAGCAGTTCTTC
TRBJ2-3	17	TRBV24-1	TRBD1	few	CATSEPSGTGIADTQYF	TGTGCCACCAGTGAGCCCTCCGGGACAGGGATCGCAGATACGCAGTATTTT
TRBJ1-1	16	TRBV21-1	.	.	CASSDLLGTENTEAFF	TGTGCCAGCAGCGATCTACTCGGGACAGAGAACACTGAAGCTTTCTTT
TRBJ2-3	11	TRBV7-2	.	.	CASRGADTQYF	TGTGCCAGCAGAGGGGCCGATACGCAGTATTTT
TRBJ1-2	14	TRBV7-2	.	.	CASSLDSANYGYTF	TGTGCCAGCAGCTTAGATTCGGCTAACTATGGCTACACCTTC
TRBJ2-3	15	TRBV20-1	.	.	CSAGTGGSSTDTQYF	TGCAGTGCTGGGACGGGGGGCTCTAGCACAGATACGCAGTATTTT
TRBJ1-5	14	TRBV4-2	.	.	CASSQGGNNQPQHF	TGTGCCAGCAGCCAGGGGGGCAACAATCAGCCCCAGCATTTT
TRBJ1-2	15	TRBV6-4	.	.	CASSDGETDGYGYTF	TGTGCCAGCAGTGACGGAGAGACAGACGGATATGGCTACACCTTC
TRBJ2-3	16	TRBV20-1	TRBD2	.	CSANLRAGGPADTQYF	TGCAGTGCTAACCTGCGAGCGGGGGGTCCGGCGGATACGCAGTATTTT
TRBJ1-5	15	TRBV19	.	.	CASSMGRASNQPQHF	TGTGCCAGTAGTATGGGGAGAGCCAGCAATCAGCCCCAGCATTTT
TRBJ2-5	13	TRBV6-2/TRBV6-3	.	.	CASSYPPGETQYF	TGTGCCAGCAGTTATCCCCCGGGAGAGACCCAGTACTTC
TRBJ1-1	14	TRBV19	.	few	CASREAGLNTEAFF	TGTGCCAGTAGGGAAGCGGGACTGAACACTGAAGCTTTCTTT
TRBJ2-2	17	TRBV10-3	TRBD1	.	CAISERTGGTNTGELFF	TGTGCCATCAGTGAGAGGACAGGGGGTACGAACACCGGGGAGCTGTTTTTT
TRBJ2-3	14	TRBV29-1	TRBD2	few	CSGGLAGSTDTQYF	TGCAGCGGAGGACTAGCGGGGAGCACAGATACGCAGTATTTT
TRBJ1-1	12	TRBV10-3	.	.	CAISRGGTEAFF	TGTGCCATCAGCAGGGGTGGCACTGAAGCTTTCTTT
TRBJ1-2	14	TRBV5-1	.	once	CASSLGHSNYGYTF	TGCGCCAGCAGCTTGGGCCACAGTAACTATGGCTACACCTTC
TRBJ1-4	14	TRBV18	.	.	CASSPKGGNEKLFF	TGTGCCAGCTCACCTAAGGGGGGTAATGAAAAACTGTTTTTT
TRBJ2-4	13	TRBV7-9	TRBD1	.	CASSTGQVGIQYF	TGTGCCAGCAGCACCGGACAGGTTGGCATTCAGTACTTC
TRBJ2-6	15	TRBV19	.	.	CASSIQGSGANVLTF	TGTGCCAGTAGTATACAGGGCTCTGGGGCCAACGTCCTGACTTTC
TRBJ2-1	15	TRBV20-1	TRBD2	.	CSAGAGVGSYNEQFF	TGCAGTGCCGGAGCGGGAGTGGGATCCTACAATGAGCAGTTCTTC
TRBJ2-5	13	TRBV6-1	.	.	CASSDPVGGTQYF	TGTGCCAGCAGTGACCCGGTAGGCGGGACCCAGTACTTC
TRBJ2-7	14	TRBV7-9	TRBD2	.	CASSLGGEVREQYF	TGTGCCAGCAGCTTGGGGGGGGAAGTACGAGAGCAGTACTTC
TRBJ2-1	14	TRBV11-3	TRBD2	.	CASSLVLANNEQFF	TGTGCCAGCAGCTTAGTACTAGCGAACAATGAGCAGTTCTTC
TRBJ1-1	15	TRBV9	TRBD1	.	CASSVTGSANTEAFF	TGTGCCAGCAGCGTGACAGGGTCGGCGAACACTGAAGCTTTCTTT
TRBJ2-5	13	TRBV20-1	.	.	CSAPGVLQRAQYF	TGCAGTGCCCCGGGGGTGCTCCAGAGAGCCCAGTACTTC
TRBJ2-7	13	TRBV12-3/TRBV12-4	.	.	CASSRDSGYEQYF	TGTGCCAGCAGCCGAGACAGCGGGTACGAGCAGTACTTC
TRBJ2-5	15	TRBV19	.	once	CASSPETVRQETQYF	TGTGCCAGTAGTCCTGAAACTGTTCGACAAGAGACCCAGTACTTC
TRBJ1-1	14	TRBV20-1	.	few	CSAFAQGLNTEAFF	TGCAGTGCCTTCGCTCAGGGCTTGAACACTGAAGCTTTCTTT
TRBJ1-6	19	TRBV18	TRBD1	.	CASSPLNPGTGYKHSPLHF	TGTGCCAGCTCACCGCTTAATCCCGGGACAGGCTATAAACATTCACCCCTCCACTTT
TRBJ1-2	14	TRBV11-2	TRBD1	once	CASSFLGTGNGYTF	TGTGCCAGCAGCTTTCTCGGGACAGGGAATGGCTACACCTTC
TRBJ2-7	16	TRBV18	TRBD2	.	CASSPRLAGGVDEQYF	TGTGCCAGCTCACCCCGGCTAGCGGGGGGCGTTGACGAGCAGTACTTC
TRBJ2-7	14	TRBV11-3	.	.	CASSLEGGPYEQYF	TGTGCCAGCAGCTTAGAGGGCGGTCCCTACGAGCAGTACTTC
TRBJ1-5	13	TRBV6-2/TRBV6-3	.	.	CASSYPGYQPQHF	TGTGCCAGCAGTTACCCGGGATATCAGCCCCAGCATTTT
TRBJ1-2	13	TRBV19	.	.	CASRPDSAYGYTF	TGTGCCAGTCGCCCGGACTCCGCCTATGGCTACACCTTC
TRBJ1-2	16	TRBV6-1	.	.	CASTPNQQGPNYGYTF	TGTGCCAGCACGCCTAACCAACAGGGACCTAACTATGGCTACACCTTC
TRBJ1-4	15	TRBV20-1	TRBD1	.	CSARIPGQGNEKLFF	TGCAGTGCCCGTATACCGGGACAGGGGAATGAAAAACTGTTTTTT
TRBJ1-6	16	TRBV28	TRBD1	.	CASSPLGGGDNSPLHF	TGTGCCAGCAGTCCCCTGGGAGGGGGCGACAATTCACCCCTCCACTTT
TRBJ2-7	13	TRBV20-1	.	medium-sized	CSARAFQGTEQYF	TGCAGTGCTAGAGCCTTTCAGGGGACCGAGCAGTACTTC
TRBJ1-2	11	TRBV2	.	.	CASIGGRGYTF	TGTGCCAGCATCGGGGGGCGAGGCTACACCTTC
TRBJ1-1	14	TRBV4-1	.	.	CASSQAGVGTEAFF	TGCGCCAGCAGCCAAGCAGGGGTCGGAACTGAAGCTTTCTTT
TRBJ2-7	14	TRBV20-1	.	.	CSADRGRGVYEQYF	TGCAGTGCTGATCGAGGCAGGGGGGTTTACGAGCAGTACTTC
TRBJ1-2	12	TRBV2	.	few	CASGPNNYGYTF	TGTGCCAGCGGACCTAATAACTATGGCTACACCTTC
TRBJ2-2	13	TRBV19	TRBD1	.	CATYRGAAGELFF	TGTGCCACCTACAGGGGAGCAGCCGGGGAGCTGTTTTTT
TRBJ2-7	15	TRBV6-1	TRBD1	.	CASSARSGTGDEQYF	TGTGCCAGCAGTGCCCGCTCCGGGACAGGGGACGAGCAGTACTTC
TRBJ1-2	13	TRBV5-6	.	.	CASSLEEGVGYTF	TGTGCCAGCAGCTTGGAAGAAGGGGTCGGCTACACCTTC
TRBJ2-5	15	TRBV6-1	.	.	CASSEVVSQGETQYF	TGTGCCAGCAGTGAAGTAGTCAGCCAGGGAGAGACCCAGTACTTC
TRBJ2-3	13	TRBV6-1	.	.	CASKDRITDTQYF	TGTGCCAGCAAGGACCGCATCACAGATACGCAGTATTTT
TRBJ2-3	15	TRBV20-1	.	.	CSASVPGASTDTQYF	TGCAGTGCTAGCGTTCCAGGGGCAAGCACAGATACGCAGTATTTT
TRBJ2-6	15	TRBV7-2	.	few	CASSLYHSGANVLTF	TGTGCCAGCAGCCTTTATCACTCTGGGGCCAACGTCCTGACTTTC
TRBJ1-1	13	TRBV7-9	.	.	CASSFQNRDEAFF	TGTGCCAGCAGCTTTCAAAACAGGGATGAAGCTTTCTTT